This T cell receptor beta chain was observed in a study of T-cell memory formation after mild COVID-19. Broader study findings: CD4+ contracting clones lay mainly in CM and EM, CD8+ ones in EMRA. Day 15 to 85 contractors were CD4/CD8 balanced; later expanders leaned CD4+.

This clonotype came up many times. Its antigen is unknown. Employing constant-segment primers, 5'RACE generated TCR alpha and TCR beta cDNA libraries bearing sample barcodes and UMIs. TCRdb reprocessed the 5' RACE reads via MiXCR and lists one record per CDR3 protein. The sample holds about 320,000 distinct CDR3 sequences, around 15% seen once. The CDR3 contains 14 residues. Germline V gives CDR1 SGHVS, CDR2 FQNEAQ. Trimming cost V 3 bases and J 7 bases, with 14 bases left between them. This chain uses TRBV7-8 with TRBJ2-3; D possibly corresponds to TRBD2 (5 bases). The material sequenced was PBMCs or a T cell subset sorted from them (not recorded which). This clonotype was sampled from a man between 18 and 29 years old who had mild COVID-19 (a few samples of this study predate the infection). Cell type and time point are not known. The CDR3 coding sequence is TGTGCCAGCAGCTTTAATCGGGGAGAGAATACGCAGTATTTT. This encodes CASSFNRGENTQYF.